This T cell receptor (beta chain) was observed in a study of T cell responses to AZD1222 COVID-19 vaccine. Turning to the study itself: Samples with a second dose at about 4 or about 12 weeks were pooled together.

TCRdb keeps only in-frame clones here, not all; method: immunoSEQ multiplex PCR. Among over 150,000 clones listed, approximately 90% were seen once. Study outcomes and limitations: Variant regions that are unmutated are reportedly the target of nearly half of spike-specific TCRs. Donors were largely white British and mainly female; clonal diversity was possibly underestimated. The study found vaccine-associated CD4 TCRs spanning spike, dominant at 160-218 and 743-854.

This clone was seen only once. The antigen remains unidentified. The J segment lost 3 bases and the V segment lost 3 bases, leaving 2 bases of the junction unmatched. The germline V gene encodes CDR1 KGHDR and CDR2 SFDVKD. The CDR3 length is 14 residues. The receptor comes from an adult in good health. The V call is TRBV24-1, the J call TRBJ2-5; 8 bases line up with TRBD2. The sequencing here drew on peripheral blood, taken on day 0 of AZD1222 vaccination. CDR3 amino acids: CATSDRRGEETQYF. DNA for the CDR3: TGTGCCACCAGTGATCGGCGGGGGGAAGAGACCCAGTACTTC.